Shown below are 21 T cell receptor beta chains from a single sample sequenced in a study of blood T cell repertoires in COVID-19. Assay used: immunoSEQ multiplex PCR; TCRdb lists only in-frame clones, some missing. The table has roughly 190,000 clones, 60% to 85% seen once. The sequenced material came from peripheral blood. Receptor source: a woman aged 45 to 65 with active or convalescent COVID-19.

This clone was found a few times. The chain links TRBV28 to TRBJ2-7, with D perhaps TRBD2 (6 bases). V was clipped by 9 bases and J by 3 bases, with 15 bases between them. The CDR3 covers 13 residues. Germline CDR1 reads MDHEN; CDR2 reads SYDVKM. CDR3 loop: CASREAGLYEQYF. DNA of the CDR3: TGTGCCAGTAGGGAGGCGGGCCTCTACGAGCAGTACTTC.

The J gene is TRBJ1-4, the V gene TRBV30; D is perhaps TRBD1 (6 bases). V shed 3 bases and J shed 0 bases, with 11 bases lying between them. Germline V gene lookup returns CDR1 GTSNPN and CDR2 SVGIG (reference sequence). The CDR3 has 15 amino acids. The CDR3 region is CAWSAKGATNEKLFF. DNA of the CDR3: TGTGCCTGGAGCGCTAAGGGGGCAACTAATGAAAAACTGTTTTTT. Full variable domain (remainder filled in from reference TRBV30 and TRBJ1-4): SQTIHQWPATLVQPVGSPLSLECTVEGTSNPNLYWYRQAAGRGLQLLFYSVGIGQISSEVPQNLSASRPQDRQFILSSKKLLLSDSGFYLCAWSAKGATNEKLFFGSGTQLSVL.

This sequence joins TRBV18 and TRBJ1-1; D is uncertain. The V gene lost 3 bases and the J gene lost 1 base, with 12 bases spanning the gap. The CDR3 consists of 15 residues. CDR1 is KGHSH, CDR2 LQKENI, per germline. The CDR3 region has the DNA TGTGCCAGCTCACCCCTGCAGGCACGGAACACTGAAGCTTTCTTT. This sequence encodes CASSPLQARNTEAFF. Based on the CDR3 plus reference TRBV18 and TRBJ1-1, the full variable domain is NAGVMQNPRHLVRRRGQEARLRCSPMKGHSHVYWYRQLPEEGLKFMVYLQKENIIDESGMPKERFSAEFPKEGPSILRIQQVVRGDSAAYFCASSPLQARNTEAFFGQGTRLTVV.

The chain employs TRBV19 and TRBJ1-2; 11 bases align to TRBD1. After removal of 5 bases from V and 4 bases from J, the junction contained 3 bases not matched to a gene. The CDR3 runs 14 residues. CDR1 is LNHDA and CDR2 is SQIVND in the germline V gene (reference sequence). The CDR3 DNA sequence: TGTGCCAGTAGTCCCGGACAGGGGGCCTATGGCTACACCTTC. Its translation: CASSPGQGAYGYTF.

V usage is TRBV14 and J usage is TRBJ2-1, with D possibly TRBD2 on 6 matching bases. The CDR3 runs to 14 residues. V lost 3 bases and J lost 2, with 8 bases in between. The germline V gene has CDR1 SGHDN and CDR2 FVKESK. CDR3 amino acids: CASSHREAYNEQFF. In DNA, the CDR3 is TGTGCCAGCAGCCACAGGGAGGCCTACAATGAGCAGTTCTTC.

The rearrangement joins TRBV19 to TRBJ1-1; weak D call: TRBD1 (6 bases). Trimming shortened V by 7 bases and J by 1 base, and 13 bases separated the two germline ends. Germline lookup yields CDR1 LNHDA and CDR2 SQIVND (reference sequence). This CDR3 has 14 residues. CDR3 sequence (DNA): TGTGCCAGTATGAACAGGGTCGCGAACACTGAAGCTTTCTTT. Translated, it gives CASMNRVANTEAFF.

The chain recombines TRBV5-4 with TRBJ2-3; 13 bases agree with TRBD2. V shed 3 bases, J shed 2 bases, and the junction held 6 bases outside the gene matches. This CDR3 has 17 amino acids. The V gene's germline CDR1 is SGHNT and CDR2 YYREEE (reference sequence). DNA of the CDR3: TGTGCCAGCAGCTCCAGGACTAGCGGGGGAGTCACAGATACGCAGTATTTT. It encodes CASSSRTSGGVTDTQYF.

The CDR3 loop is CATSPLPNRRNTEAFF. In DNA, the CDR3 is TGTGCCACCAGCCCCCTCCCCAACAGACGGAACACTGAAGCTTTCTTT. The chain carries TRBV15 and TRBJ1-1, with D uncertain. The CDR3 length is 16 residues. Looked up from germline, CDR1 is LNHNV and CDR2 is YYDKDF (reference sequence). The V gene lost 5 bases and the J gene lost 1 base, with 17 bases spanning the gap.

This clone was recorded a few times. The V and J genes are TRBV28 and TRBJ1-6; D is perhaps TRBD1 (5 bases). CDR3 length: 19 residues. The V and J ends lost 5 bases and 8 bases respectively, with 28 bases between them. CDR1 is MDHEN, CDR2 SYDVKM, per germline. The CDR3 spells CASSGAGRELFGDDSPLHF. CDR3 coding DNA: TGTGCCAGCAGTGGGGCCGGCAGGGAATTATTCGGTGATGATTCACCCCTCCACTTT.

The genes are TRBV6-2 or TRBV6-3 and TRBJ2-7, with TRBD2 identical over 10 bases. V lost 6 bases to trimming and J lost 7 bases; unmatched junction nucleotides: 12. CDR3 length: 15 amino acids. Germline V gene data show CDR1 as MNHEY and CDR2 as SVGEGT. The CDR3 nucleotides are TGTGCCAGCAGCGACGCCTCTAGCGGGGGCGGGGAGCAGTACTTC. Its translation: CASSDASSGGGEQYF.

This chain links TRBV24-1 with TRBJ2-5, with D perhaps TRBD1 (7 bases). Trimming cost V 9 bases and J 3 bases, with 19 bases left between them. The CDR3 totals 15 residues. CDR1 and CDR2 from the germline V gene are KGHDR and SFDVKD. In DNA form, the CDR3 reads TGTGCCACCCGCAGGAGGGGACAGCCGAAAGAGACCCAGTACTTC. Translation: CATRRRGQPKETQYF.

This chain joins TRBV30 and TRBJ1-1; tentative D call: TRBD1 (6 bases). The CDR3 is 12 amino acids. V was trimmed by 0 bases and J by 6 bases, leaving 8 bases between them. CDR1 GTSNPN and CDR2 SVGIG come from the germline V gene (reference sequence). The chain's CDR3 is CAWSVEGAEAFF. In nucleotides, the CDR3 is TGTGCCTGGAGTGTAGAGGGGGCTGAAGCTTTCTTT.

The chain employs TRBV29-1 and TRBJ1-6, with D possibly TRBD1 on 5 matching bases. Germline CDR1 is SQVTM and CDR2 is ANQGSEA. V was trimmed by 5 bases and J by 9 bases, leaving 17 bases between them. The CDR3 length is 14 residues. CDR3 loop: CSVLDNRSGSPLHF. CDR3 in DNA: TGCAGCGTTCTCGACAACAGGTCTGGTTCACCCCTCCACTTT.

The CDR3 nucleotides read TGTGCCATCAACACAGGGGGATCGAACACTGAAGCTTTCTTT. It is translated as CAINTGGSNTEAFF. V is TRBV10-3 and J is TRBJ1-1; 8 bases match TRBD1. This CDR3 is 14 amino acids long. The V gene's germline CDR1 is ENHRY and CDR2 SYGVKD. Germline trimming cut 7 bases from V and 1 base from J; bases unmatched to any gene: 5.

The genes are TRBV5-3 and TRBJ2-7, with a tentative D call TRBD2 (6 bases). TRBV5-3 is an open reading frame whose function is uncertain. Between the trimmed V and J ends, which lost 9 bases and 2 bases, there was a span of 12 bases. CDR3 length equals 12 residues. CDR3 in DNA: TGTGCCAACCCCGGGACTCCCTACGAGCAGTACTTC. Translating gives CANPGTPYEQYF.

This chain uses TRBV6-5 with TRBJ1-1; 7 positions agree with TRBD1. Germline assignment: CDR1 MNHEY and CDR2 SVGAGI. The V and J ends lost 2 bases and 11 bases, in that order; junction bases with no gene match: 8. The CDR3 extends over 13 amino acids. This CDR3 reads CASSYSVQGSAFF. In DNA form, the CDR3 reads TGTGCCAGCAGTTACAGCGTACAGGGGTCCGCTTTCTTT.

The CDR3: CASSQGLAVTYEQYF. The CDR3 bases are TGCGCCAGCAGCCAAGGACTAGCGGTGACCTACGAGCAGTACTTC. The rearrangement joins TRBV4-1 to TRBJ2-7, with TRBD2 identical over 9 bases. This CDR3 contains 15 residues. Germline values: CDR1 MGHRA, CDR2 YSYEKL. The ends lost 1 base at V and 2 bases at J; junction bases unmatched: 3.

The chain employs TRBV7-2 and TRBJ1-2; TRBD1 is a possible D gene (6 bases). The V and J ends lost 1 base and 4 bases respectively, with 13 bases between them. This CDR3 spans 15 amino acids. Germline V lookup: CDR1 SGHTA, CDR2 FQGNSA. CDR3 residues: CASSLGPGEGYGYTF. In DNA form, the CDR3 reads TGTGCCAGCAGCTTAGGGCCAGGGGAGGGCTATGGCTACACCTTC.

V is TRBV28 and J is TRBJ1-2, with D tentatively TRBD1 (5 bases). Germline CDR1 and CDR2: MDHEN and SYDVKM. The CDR3 has 14 residues. V lost 5 bases to trimming and J lost 2 bases, with 12 bases between them. CDR3 amino acids: CASSGGWGNYGYTF. In DNA form, the CDR3 reads TGTGCCAGCAGTGGGGGGTGGGGCAACTATGGCTACACCTTC.

The chain uses TRBV5-1 and TRBJ2-1; 10 bases are shared with TRBD1. The CDR3 has 15 residues. Germline V gives CDR1 SGHRS, CDR2 YFSETQ. The trim removed 4 bases at V and 6 bases at J, leaving 7 bases unmatched. The CDR3 region is CASSQGTGEGNEQFF. CDR3 bases: TGCGCCAGCAGCCAGGGGACAGGGGAGGGCAATGAGCAGTTCTTC. The whole variable domain, filled in from reference TRBV5-1 and TRBJ2-1, reads KAGVTQTPRYLIKTRGQQVTLSCSPISGHRSVSWYQQTPGQGLQFLFEYFSETQRNKGNFPGRFSGRQFSNSRSEMNVSTLELGDSALYLCASSQGTGEGNEQFFGPGTRLTVL.

In this sample, this clone turned up a few times. The V gene is TRBV3-1 (or the pseudogene TRBV3-2), the J gene TRBJ2-5, with TRBD2 matching 15 bases. Germline values: CDR1 LGHDT, CDR2 YNNKEL (reference sequence). V trimming: 5 bases; J trimming: 4 bases; junction bases outside the gene matches: 5. The CDR3 is 16 amino acids. CDR3 DNA: TGTGCCAGCAGCAGGACTAGCGGGAGGGCCGCAGAGACCCAGTACTTC. Protein: CASSRTSGRAAETQYF.